This record concerns one TCR beta chain sequence. How the authors handled the data: Reference gene primers were amplified, and this amplification served to estimate nucleated cell counts. TCRdb keeps only in-frame clones here, not all; method: immunoSEQ multiplex PCR. Clonal size and the V and J genes are those of that table, whereas D and trimming came from the DNA. The sample lists 9,500 to 15,000 clones; approximately 73% were seen once. The record originates from a study of blood T cell repertoires in COVID-19. Overall study: The United States, Italy and Spain were the sources of the acute and convalescent COVID-19 samples. T cells, B-cell-depleted T cells, or PBMCs supplied cDNA or gDNA.

V lost 3 bases to trimming and J lost 8 bases, with 8 bases between them. The CDR3 is 11 residues long. Germline lookup yields CDR1 GTSNPN and CDR2 SVGIG (reference sequence). The V and J genes are TRBV30 and TRBJ1-3; D perhaps matches TRBD1 (5 bases). Input material: peripheral blood. The receptor was isolated from a human donor in a cohort sampled during active COVID-19. The CDR3 coding sequence is TGTGCCTGGAGCAGGGCCGACACCATATATTTT. This sequence encodes CAWSRADTIYF.